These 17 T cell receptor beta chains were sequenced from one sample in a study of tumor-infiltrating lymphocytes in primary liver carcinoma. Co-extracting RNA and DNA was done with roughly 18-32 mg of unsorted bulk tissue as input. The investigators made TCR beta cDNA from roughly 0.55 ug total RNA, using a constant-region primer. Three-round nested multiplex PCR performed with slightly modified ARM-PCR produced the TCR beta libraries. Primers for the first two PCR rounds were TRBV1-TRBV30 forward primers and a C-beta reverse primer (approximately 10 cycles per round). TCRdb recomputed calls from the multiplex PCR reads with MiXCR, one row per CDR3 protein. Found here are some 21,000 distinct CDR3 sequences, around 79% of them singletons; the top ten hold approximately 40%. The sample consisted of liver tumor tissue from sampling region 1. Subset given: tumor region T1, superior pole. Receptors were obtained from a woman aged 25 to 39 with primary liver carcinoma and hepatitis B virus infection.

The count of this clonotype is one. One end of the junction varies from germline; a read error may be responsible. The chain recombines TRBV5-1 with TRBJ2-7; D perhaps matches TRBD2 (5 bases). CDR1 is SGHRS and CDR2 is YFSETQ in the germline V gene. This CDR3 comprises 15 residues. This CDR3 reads CANSPRADFVYEQCF. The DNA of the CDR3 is TGCGCCAACAGCCCGAGGGCGGACTTCGTTTACGAGCAATGCTTC.

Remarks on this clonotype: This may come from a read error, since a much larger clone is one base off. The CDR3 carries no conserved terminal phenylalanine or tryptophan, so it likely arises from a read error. The CDR3 is CASSLARYRNTEAFL. The CDR3 DNA sequence: TGTGCCAGCAGCTTAGCGCGGTACAGAAACACTGAAGCTTTCTTG. The chain links TRBV7-9 to TRBJ1-1; D unclear. Trimming took off 0 bases at V and 2 bases at J, with 10 bases between the two ends. In germline, CDR1 is SEHNR, CDR2 FQNEAQ (reference sequence). The CDR3 loop spans 15 amino acids.

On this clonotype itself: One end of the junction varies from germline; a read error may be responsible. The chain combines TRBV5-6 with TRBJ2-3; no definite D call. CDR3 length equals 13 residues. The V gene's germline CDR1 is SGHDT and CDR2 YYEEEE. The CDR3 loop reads CTSNLVSTDTQYF. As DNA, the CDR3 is TGTACCAGCAACTTGGTATCGACAGATACGCAGTATTTT.

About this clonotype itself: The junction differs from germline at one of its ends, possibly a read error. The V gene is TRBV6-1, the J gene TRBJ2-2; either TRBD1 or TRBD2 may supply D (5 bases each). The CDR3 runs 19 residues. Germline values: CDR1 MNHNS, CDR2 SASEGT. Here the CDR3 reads CASSETLPGGAADTGELLF. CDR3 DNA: TGTGCCAGCAGTGAAACCCTTCCCGGAGGCGCCGCGGACACCGGGGAGCTGCTTTTT.

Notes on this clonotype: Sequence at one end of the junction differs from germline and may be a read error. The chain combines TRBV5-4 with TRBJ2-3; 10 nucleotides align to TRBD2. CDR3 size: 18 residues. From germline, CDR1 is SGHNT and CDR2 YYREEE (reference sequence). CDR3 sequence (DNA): TGTGTCAGCAGTAACCCGGAGGCTAGCGGGGGTCGGACAGATACGCAGTATTTT. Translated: CVSSNPEASGGRTDTQYF.

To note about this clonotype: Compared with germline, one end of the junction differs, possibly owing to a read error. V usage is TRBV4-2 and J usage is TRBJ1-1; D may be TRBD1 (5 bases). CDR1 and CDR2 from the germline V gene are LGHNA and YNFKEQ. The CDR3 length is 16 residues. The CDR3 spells CANSPVEGRGNTVALF. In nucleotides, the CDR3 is TGTGCCAACAGCCCCGTCGAGGGGAGAGGGAACACTGTAGCTCTCTTT.

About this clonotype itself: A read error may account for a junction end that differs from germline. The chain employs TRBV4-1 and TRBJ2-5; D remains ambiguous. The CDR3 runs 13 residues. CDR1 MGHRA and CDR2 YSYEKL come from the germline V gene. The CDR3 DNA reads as TGCGCCGGCACTAATCCTAGGGAAGAGACCCAGTATTTC. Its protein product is CAGTNPREETQYF.

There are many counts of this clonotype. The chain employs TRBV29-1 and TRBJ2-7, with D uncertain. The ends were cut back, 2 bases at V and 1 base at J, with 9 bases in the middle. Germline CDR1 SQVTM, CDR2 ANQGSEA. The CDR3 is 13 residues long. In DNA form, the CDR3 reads TGCAGCGTTGAATTAACAGAATCCTACGAGCAGTACTTC. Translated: CSVELTESYEQYF.

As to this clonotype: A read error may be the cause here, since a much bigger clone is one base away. In nucleotides, the CDR3 is TGTGCCAGCAGCTTAAGGCGGAACGGTGCCGGCTTC. Encoded protein: CASSLRRNGAGF. This chain connects TRBV7-3 to TRBJ2-7; D remains ambiguous. The germline V gene encodes CDR1 SGHTA and CDR2 FQGTGA. This CDR3 is built from 12 residues.

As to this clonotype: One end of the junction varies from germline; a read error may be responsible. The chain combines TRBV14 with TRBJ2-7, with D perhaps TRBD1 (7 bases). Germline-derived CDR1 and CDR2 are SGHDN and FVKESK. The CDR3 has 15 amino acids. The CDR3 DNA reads TGTACCAGCAGCCAGGCGGCGGGGACAGAATACGAGCAGTACTTC. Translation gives CTSSQAAGTEYEQYF.

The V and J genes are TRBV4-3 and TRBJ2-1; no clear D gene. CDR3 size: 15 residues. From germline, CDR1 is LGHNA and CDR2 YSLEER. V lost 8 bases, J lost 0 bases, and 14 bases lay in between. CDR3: CASQDALSSYNEQFF. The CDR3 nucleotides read TGCGCCAGCCAAGATGCCTTAAGCTCCTACAATGAGCAGTTCTTC.

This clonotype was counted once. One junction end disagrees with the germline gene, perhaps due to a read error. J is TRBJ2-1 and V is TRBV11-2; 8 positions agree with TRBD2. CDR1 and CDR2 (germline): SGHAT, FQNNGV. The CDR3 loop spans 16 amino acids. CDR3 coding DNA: TGTGCCAACTCATTTGGAAGCGGGAGAGTGTTCAATGAGCAGCTCTTC. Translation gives CANSFGSGRVFNEQLF.

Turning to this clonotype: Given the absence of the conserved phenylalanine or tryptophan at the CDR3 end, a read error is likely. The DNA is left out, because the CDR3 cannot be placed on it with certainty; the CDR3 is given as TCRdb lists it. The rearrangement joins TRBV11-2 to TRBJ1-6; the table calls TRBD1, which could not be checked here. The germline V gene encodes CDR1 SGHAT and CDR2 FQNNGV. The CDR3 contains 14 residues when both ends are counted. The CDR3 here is CTSGKGTGDSPLHL.

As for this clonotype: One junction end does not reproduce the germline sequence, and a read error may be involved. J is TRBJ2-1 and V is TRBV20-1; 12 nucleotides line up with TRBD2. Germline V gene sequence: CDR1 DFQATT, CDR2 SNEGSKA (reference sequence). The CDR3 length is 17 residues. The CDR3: CSALAGGLPSSYNEQLF. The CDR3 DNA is TGCAGTGCCCTAGCGGGAGGGTTACCGAGCTCCTACAATGAGCAGCTCTTC.

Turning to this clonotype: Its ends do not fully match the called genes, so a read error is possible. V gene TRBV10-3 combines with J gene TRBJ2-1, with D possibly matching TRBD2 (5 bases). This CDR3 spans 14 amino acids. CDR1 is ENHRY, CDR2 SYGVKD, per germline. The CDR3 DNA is TGCGCCATCAGTCTCACGGCGACCCGGGATGAGCAGCTCTTC. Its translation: CAISLTATRDEQLF.

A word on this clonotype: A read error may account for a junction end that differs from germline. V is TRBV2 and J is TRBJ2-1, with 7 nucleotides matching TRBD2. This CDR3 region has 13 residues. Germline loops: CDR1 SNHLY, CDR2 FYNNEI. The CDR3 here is CAGLVTSYDEQFF. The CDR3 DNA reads TGTGCCGGACTAGTCACCTCCTACGATGAACAGTTCTTC. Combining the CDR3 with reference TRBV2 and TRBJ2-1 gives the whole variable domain EPEVTQTPSHQVTQMGQEVILRCVPISNHLYFYWYRQILGQKVEFLVSFYNNEISEKSEIFDDQFSVERPDGSNFTLKIRSTKLEDSAMYFCAGLVTSYDEQFFGPGTRLTVL.

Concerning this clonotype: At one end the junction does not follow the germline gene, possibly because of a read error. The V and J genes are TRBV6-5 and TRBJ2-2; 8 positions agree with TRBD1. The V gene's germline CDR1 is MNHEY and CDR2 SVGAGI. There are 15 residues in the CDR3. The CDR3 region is CASSLMGLNTGGLFF. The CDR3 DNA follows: TGTGCCAGCAGTCTCATGGGACTTAACACAGGGGGGCTGTTTTTT.